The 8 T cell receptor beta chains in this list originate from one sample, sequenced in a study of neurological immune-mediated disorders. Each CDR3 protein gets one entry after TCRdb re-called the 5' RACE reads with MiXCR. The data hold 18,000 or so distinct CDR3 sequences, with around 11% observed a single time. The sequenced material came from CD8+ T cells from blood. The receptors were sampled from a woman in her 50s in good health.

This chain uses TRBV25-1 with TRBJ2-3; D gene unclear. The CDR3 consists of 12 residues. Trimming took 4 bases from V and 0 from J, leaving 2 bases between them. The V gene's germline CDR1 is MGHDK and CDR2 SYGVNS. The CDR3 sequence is CASSVSTDTQYF. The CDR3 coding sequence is TGTGCCAGCAGTGTCAGCACAGATACGCAGTATTTT. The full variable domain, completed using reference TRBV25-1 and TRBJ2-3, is EADIYQTPRYLVIGTGKKITLECSQTMGHDKMYWYQQDPGMELHLIHYSYGVNSTEKGDLSSESTVSRIRTEHFPLTLESARPSHTSQYLCASSVSTDTQYFGPGTRLTVL.

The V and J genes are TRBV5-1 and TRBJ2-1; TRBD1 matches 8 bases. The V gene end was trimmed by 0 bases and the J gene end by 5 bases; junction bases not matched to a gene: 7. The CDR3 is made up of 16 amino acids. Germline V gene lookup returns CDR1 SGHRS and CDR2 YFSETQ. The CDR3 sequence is CASSLAGTGWNNEQFF. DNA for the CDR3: TGCGCCAGCAGCTTGGCTGGGACAGGATGGAACAATGAGCAGTTCTTC. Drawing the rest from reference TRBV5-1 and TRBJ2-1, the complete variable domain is KAGVTQTPRYLIKTRGQQVTLSCSPISGHRSVSWYQQTPGQGLQFLFEYFSETQRNKGNFPGRFSGRQFSNSRSEMNVSTLELGDSALYLCASSLAGTGWNNEQFFGPGTRLTVL.

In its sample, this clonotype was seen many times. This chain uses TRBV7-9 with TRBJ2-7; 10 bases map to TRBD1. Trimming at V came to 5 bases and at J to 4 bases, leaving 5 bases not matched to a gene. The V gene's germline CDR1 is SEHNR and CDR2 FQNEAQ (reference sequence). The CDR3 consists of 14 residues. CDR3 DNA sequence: TGTGCCAGCAGCCGCCGGACAGGGGGATACGAGCAGTACTTC. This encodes CASSRRTGGYEQYF.

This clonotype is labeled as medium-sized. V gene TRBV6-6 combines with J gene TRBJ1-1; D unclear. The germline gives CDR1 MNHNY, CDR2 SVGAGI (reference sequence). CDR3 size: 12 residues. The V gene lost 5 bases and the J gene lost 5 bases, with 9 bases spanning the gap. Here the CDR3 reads CASSLVGTEAFF. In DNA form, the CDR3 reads TGTGCCAGCAGTCTAGTAGGGACTGAAGCTTTCTTT.

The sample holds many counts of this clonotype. CDR3 sequence: CASSPKGLAGGTDTQYF. In DNA form, the CDR3 reads TGTGCCAGCAGCCCCAAGGGACTAGCGGGAGGAACAGATACGCAGTATTTT. J is TRBJ2-3 and V is TRBV7-9; 15 nucleotides match TRBD2. There are 17 residues in the CDR3. CDR1 is SEHNR and CDR2 is FQNEAQ in the germline V gene (reference sequence). The J segment lost 3 bases and the V segment lost 5 bases, leaving 6 bases of the junction unmatched.

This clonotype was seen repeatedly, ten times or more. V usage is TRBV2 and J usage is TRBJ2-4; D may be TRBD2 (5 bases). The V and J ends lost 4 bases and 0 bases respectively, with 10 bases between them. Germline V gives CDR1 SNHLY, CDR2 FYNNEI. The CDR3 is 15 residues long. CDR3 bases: TGTGCCAGCAGTGGACGGGAAGTAGCCAAAAACATTCAGTACTTC. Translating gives CASSGREVAKNIQYF.

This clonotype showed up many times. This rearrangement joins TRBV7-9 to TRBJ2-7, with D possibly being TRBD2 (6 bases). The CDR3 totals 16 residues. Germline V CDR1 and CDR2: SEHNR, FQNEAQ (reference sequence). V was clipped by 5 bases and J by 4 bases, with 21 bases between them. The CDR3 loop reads CASSPLEGGSGYEQYF. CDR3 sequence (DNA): TGTGCCAGCAGCCCGCTGGAGGGAGGAAGCGGATACGAGCAGTACTTC.

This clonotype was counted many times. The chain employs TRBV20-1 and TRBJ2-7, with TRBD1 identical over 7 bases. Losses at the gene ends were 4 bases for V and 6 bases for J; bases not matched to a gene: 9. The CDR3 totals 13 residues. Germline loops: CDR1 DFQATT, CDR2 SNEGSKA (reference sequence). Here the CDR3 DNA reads TGCAGTGCTATCCACAGGGGCCCGGCCGAGCAGTACTTC. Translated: CSAIHRGPAEQYF.